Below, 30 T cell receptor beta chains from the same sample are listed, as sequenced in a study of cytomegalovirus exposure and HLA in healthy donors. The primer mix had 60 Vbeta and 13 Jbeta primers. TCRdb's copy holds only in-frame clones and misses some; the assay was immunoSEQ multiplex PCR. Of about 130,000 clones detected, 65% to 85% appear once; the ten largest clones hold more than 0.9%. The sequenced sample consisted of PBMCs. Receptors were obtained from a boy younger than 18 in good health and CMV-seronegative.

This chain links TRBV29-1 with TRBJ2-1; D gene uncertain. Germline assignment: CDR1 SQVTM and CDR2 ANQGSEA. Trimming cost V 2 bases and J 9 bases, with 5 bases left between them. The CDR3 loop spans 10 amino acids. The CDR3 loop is CSVETGEQFF. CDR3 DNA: TGCAGCGTTGAAACGGGTGAGCAGTTCTTC.

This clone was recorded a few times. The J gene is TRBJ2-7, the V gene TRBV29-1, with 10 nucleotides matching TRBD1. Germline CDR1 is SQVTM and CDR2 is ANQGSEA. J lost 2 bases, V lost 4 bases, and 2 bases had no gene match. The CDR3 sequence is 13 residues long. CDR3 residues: CSVAGTGAYEQYF. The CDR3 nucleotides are TGCAGCGTTGCCGGGACAGGGGCCTACGAGCAGTACTTC.

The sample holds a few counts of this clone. The CDR3 here is CASSYSESTDTQYF. The CDR3, as DNA: TGTGCCAGCAGTTACTCTGAGAGCACAGATACGCAGTATTTT. The J gene is TRBJ2-3, the V gene TRBV6-6; D unresolved. CDR1 is MNHNY and CDR2 is SVGAGI in the germline V gene (reference sequence). V was trimmed by 0 bases and J by 0 bases, leaving 4 bases between them. The CDR3 is 14 amino acids.

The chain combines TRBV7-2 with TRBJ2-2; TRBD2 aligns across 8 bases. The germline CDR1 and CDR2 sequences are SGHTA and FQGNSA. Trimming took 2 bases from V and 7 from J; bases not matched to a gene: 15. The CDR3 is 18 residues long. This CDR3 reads CASSLKRGGELRDGELFF. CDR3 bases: TGTGCCAGCAGCTTAAAACGGGGGGGGGAGTTAAGGGACGGGGAGCTGTTTTTT.

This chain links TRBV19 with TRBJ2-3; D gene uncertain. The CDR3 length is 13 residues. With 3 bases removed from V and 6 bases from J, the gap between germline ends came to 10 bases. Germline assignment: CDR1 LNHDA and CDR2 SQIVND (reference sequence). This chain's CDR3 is CASSIRIGDTQYF. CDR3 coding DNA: TGTGCCAGTAGTATCCGGATCGGGGATACGCAGTATTTT.

CDR3 in DNA: TGTGCCAGCAGCTTAGCTCCGACTAGCGGATTCACAGATACGCAGTATTTT. Amino acid sequence: CASSLAPTSGFTDTQYF. This chain connects TRBV11-2 to TRBJ2-3; 9 nucleotides align to TRBD2. The CDR3 extends over 17 amino acids. From germline, CDR1 is SGHAT and CDR2 FQNNGV. V gave up 1 base and J gave up 2 bases; unmatched junction bases: 7. The full variable domain, completed using reference TRBV11-2 and TRBJ2-3, is EAGVAQSPRYKIIEKRQSVAFWCNPISGHATLYWYQQILGQGPKLLIQFQNNGVVDDSQLPKDRFSAERLKGVDSTLKIQPAKLEDSAVYLCASSLAPTSGFTDTQYFGPGTRLTVL.

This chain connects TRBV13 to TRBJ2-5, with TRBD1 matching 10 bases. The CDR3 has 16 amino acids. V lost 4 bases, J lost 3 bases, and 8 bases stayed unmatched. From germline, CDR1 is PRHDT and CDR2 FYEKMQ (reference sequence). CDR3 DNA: TGTGCCAGCAGCTCCGACGGTGGACAGGGGGAAGAGACCCAGTACTTC. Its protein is CASSSDGGQGEETQYF.

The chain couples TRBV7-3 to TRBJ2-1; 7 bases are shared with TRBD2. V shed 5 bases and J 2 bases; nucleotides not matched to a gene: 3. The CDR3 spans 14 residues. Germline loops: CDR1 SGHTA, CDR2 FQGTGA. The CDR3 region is CASSPSGAYNEQFF. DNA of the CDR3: TGTGCCAGCAGCCCTAGCGGAGCCTACAATGAGCAGTTCTTC.

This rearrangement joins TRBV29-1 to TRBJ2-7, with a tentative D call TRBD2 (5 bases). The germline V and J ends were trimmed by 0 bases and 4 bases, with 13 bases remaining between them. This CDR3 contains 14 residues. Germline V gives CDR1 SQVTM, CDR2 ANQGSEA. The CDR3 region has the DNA TGCAGCGTTGAAGATCATGAGGGTTCGTACGAGCAGTACTTC. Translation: CSVEDHEGSYEQYF.

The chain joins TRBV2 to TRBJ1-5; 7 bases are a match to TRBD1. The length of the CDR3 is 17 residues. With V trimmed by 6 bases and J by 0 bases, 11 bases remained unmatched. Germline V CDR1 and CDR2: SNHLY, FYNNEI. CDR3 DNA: TGTGCCAGCAGAGGACAGGATATACTCTATAGCAATCAGCCCCAGCATTTT. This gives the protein CASRGQDILYSNQPQHF.

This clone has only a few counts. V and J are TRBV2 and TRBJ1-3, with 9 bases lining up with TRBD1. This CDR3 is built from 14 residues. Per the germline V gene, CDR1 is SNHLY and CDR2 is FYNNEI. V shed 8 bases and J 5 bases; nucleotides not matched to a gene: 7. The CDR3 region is CASETGTGRNTIYF. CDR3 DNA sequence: TGTGCCAGCGAAACCGGGACAGGGCGAAACACCATATATTTT.

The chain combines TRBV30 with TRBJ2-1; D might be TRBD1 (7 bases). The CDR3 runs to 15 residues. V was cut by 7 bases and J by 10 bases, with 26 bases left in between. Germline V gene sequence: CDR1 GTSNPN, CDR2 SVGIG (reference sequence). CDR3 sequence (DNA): TGTGCCTCACTCATGGGGACAGCCTGGACTAACGAGCAGTTCTTC. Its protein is CASLMGTAWTNEQFF.

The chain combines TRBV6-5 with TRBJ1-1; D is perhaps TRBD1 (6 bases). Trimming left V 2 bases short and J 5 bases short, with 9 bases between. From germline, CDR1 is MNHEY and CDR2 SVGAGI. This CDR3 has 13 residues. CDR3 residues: CASSYRTATEAFF. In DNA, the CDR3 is TGTGCCAGCAGTTACCGGACAGCGACTGAAGCTTTCTTT.

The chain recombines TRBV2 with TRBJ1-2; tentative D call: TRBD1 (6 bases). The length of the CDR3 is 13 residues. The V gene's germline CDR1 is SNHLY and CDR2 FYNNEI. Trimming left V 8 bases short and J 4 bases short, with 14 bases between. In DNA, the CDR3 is TGTGCCAGCGTAGGGGGGGAGGTCTATGGCTACACCTTC. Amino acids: CASVGGEVYGYTF.

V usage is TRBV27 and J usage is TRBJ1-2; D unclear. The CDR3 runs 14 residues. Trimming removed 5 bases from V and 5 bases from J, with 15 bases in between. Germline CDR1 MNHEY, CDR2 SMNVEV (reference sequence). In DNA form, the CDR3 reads TGTGCCAGCAGTACTAGTTTTACGGGGTATGGCTACACCTTC. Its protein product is CASSTSFTGYGYTF.

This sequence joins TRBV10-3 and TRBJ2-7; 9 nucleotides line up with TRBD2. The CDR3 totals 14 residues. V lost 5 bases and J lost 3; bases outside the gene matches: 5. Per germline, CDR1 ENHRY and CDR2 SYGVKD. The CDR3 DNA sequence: TGTGCCATCAGTTCTGGCGGGGGGGACTACGAGCAGTACTTC. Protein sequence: CAISSGGGDYEQYF.

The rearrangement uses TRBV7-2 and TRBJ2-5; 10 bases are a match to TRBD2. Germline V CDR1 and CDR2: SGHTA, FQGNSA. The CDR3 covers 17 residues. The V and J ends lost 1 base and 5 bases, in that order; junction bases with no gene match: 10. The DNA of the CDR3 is TGTGCCAGCAGCTTAGAGCCAGGGAGCGGGAGGGGGGAGACCCAGTACTTC. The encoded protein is CASSLEPGSGRGETQYF.

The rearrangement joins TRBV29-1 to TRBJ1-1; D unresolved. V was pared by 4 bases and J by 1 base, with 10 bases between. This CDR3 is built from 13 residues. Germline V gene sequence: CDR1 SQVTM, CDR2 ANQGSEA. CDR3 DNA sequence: TGCAGCGTTGCCCCGGGTCAGAACACTGAAGCTTTCTTT. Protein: CSVAPGQNTEAFF.

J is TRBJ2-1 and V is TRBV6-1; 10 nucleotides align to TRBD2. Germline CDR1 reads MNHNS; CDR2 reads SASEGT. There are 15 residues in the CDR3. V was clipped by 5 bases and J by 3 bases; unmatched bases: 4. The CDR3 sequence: CASSTSGNVYNEQFF. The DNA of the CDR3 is TGTGCCAGCAGTACTAGCGGGAACGTCTACAATGAGCAGTTCTTC.

The CDR3 protein is CAWSLERRNEQYF. The CDR3 region has the DNA TGTGCCTGGAGTCTAGAGAGGAGGAACGAGCAGTACTTC. This sequence joins TRBV30 and TRBJ2-7, with a weak D call TRBD2 (5 bases). The CDR3 has 13 residues. The germline V and J ends were trimmed by 2 bases and 5 bases, with 13 bases remaining between them. The V gene's germline CDR1 is GTSNPN and CDR2 SVGIG (reference sequence).

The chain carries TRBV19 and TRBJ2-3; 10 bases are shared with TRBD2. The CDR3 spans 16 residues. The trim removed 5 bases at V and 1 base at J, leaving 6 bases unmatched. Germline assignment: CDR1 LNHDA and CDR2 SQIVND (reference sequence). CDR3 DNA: TGTGCCAGTAGTGCCCGACTAGCGGGCGGCACAGATACGCAGTATTTT. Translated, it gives CASSARLAGGTDTQYF.

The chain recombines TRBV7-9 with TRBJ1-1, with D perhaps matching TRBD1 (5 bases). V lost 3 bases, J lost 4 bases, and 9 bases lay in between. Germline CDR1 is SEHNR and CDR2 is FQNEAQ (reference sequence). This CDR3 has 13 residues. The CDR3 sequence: CASSLGGATEAFF. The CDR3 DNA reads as TGTGCCAGCAGCTTGGGAGGGGCCACTGAAGCTTTCTTT.

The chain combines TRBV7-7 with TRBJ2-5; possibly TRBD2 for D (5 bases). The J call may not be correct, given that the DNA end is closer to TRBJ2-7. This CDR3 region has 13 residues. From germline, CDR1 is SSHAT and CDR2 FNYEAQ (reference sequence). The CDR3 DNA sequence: TGTGCCAGCAGCCCCACCCGGGGTAGCGAGCAGTACTTC. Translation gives CASSPTRGSEQYF.

The CDR3: CASSFRLAGADTQYF. The CDR3 DNA reads TGTGCCAGCAGCTTTCGGCTAGCGGGAGCAGATACGCAGTATTTT. The chain couples TRBV7-2 to TRBJ2-3; 10 bases fit TRBD2. The V gene end was trimmed by 3 bases and the J gene end by 4 bases; junction bases not matched to a gene: 4. The CDR3 spans 15 residues. The V gene's germline CDR1 is SGHTA and CDR2 FQGNSA.

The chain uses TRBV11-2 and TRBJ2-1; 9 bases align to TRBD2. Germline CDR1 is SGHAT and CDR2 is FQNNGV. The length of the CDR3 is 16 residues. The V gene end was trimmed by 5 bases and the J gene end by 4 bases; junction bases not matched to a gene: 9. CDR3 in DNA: TGTGCCAGCAGCCAGGGCCTAGCGGGGCTGTACAATGAGCAGTTCTTC. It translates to CASSQGLAGLYNEQFF.

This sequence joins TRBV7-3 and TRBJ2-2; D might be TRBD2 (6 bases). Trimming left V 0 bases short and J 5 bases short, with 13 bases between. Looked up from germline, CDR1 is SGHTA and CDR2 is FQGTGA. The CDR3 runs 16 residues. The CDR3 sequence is CASSLTSLAPTGELFF. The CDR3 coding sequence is TGTGCCAGCAGCTTAACCTCACTAGCACCGACCGGGGAGCTGTTTTTT.

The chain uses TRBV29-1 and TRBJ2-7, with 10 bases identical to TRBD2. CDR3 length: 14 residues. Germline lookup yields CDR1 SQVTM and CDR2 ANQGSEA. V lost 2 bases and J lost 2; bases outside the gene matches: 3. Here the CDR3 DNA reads TGCAGCGTTGAAACTAGCGGGGAGACCTACGAGCAGTACTTC. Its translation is CSVETSGETYEQYF.

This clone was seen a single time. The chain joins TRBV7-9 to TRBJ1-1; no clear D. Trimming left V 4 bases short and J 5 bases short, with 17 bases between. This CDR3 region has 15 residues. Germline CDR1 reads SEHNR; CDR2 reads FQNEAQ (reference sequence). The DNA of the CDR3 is TGTGCCAGCAGCTCCCCTTCGGAGGGAAGAACTGAAGCTTTCTTT. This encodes CASSSPSEGRTEAFF.

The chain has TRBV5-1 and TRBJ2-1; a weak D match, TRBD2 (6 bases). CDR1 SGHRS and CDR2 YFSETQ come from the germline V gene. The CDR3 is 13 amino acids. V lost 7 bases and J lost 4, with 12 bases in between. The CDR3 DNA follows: TGCGCCAGCGGGCGGGACCGGTACAATGAGCAGTTCTTC. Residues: CASGRDRYNEQFF.

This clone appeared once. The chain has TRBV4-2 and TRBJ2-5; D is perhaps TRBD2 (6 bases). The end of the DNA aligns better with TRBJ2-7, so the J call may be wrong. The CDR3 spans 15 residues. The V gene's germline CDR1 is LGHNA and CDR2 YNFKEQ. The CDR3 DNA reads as TGTGCCAGCAGCCAGGGAGGCACGGAGGGTTACGAGCAGTACTTC. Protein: CASSQGGTEGYEQYF.